This entry lists 16 T cell receptor beta chains sequenced from one sample in a study of cytomegalovirus exposure and HLA in healthy donors. Clones were read by immunoSEQ multiplex PCR, and TCRdb kept only the in-frame ones, dropping some. This sample yields about 98,000 clones, of which around 88% are seen a single time; roughly 3.9% belongs to the top ten. The material sequenced was PBMCs. The receptor source for this set is a woman in her 30s in good health and CMV-seronegative.

The chain joins TRBV6-1 to TRBJ2-4, with no clear D. The germline V gene encodes CDR1 MNHNS and CDR2 SASEGT. This CDR3 comprises 17 residues. The V end was cut by 4 bases, the J end by 5 bases, with 21 bases between. The CDR3 spells CASSAAMAYRMENIQYF. CDR3 sequence (DNA): TGTGCCAGCAGTGCAGCCATGGCTTACCGCATGGAAAACATTCAGTACTTC.

The chain is built from TRBV6-1 and TRBJ2-1; 12 nucleotides agree with TRBD2. Germline-derived CDR1 and CDR2 are MNHNS and SASEGT. V gave up 10 bases and J gave up 8 bases; unmatched junction bases: 12. This CDR3 has 15 residues. The CDR3 sequence: CATRLAGAFMYEQFF. The CDR3 coding sequence is TGTGCCACCCGACTAGCGGGGGCGTTTATGTATGAGCAGTTCTTC.

This clone was picked up a small number of times. Here the CDR3 DNA reads TGTGCCAGCAGCTTCCAAGCGGGGGGGACAGATACGCAGTATTTT. As protein: CASSFQAGGTDTQYF. V and J are TRBV7-2 and TRBJ2-3; 10 bases are a match to TRBD2. Germline V gene data show CDR1 as SGHTA and CDR2 as FQGNSA. The CDR3 has 15 amino acids. V was pared by 3 bases and J by 3 bases, with 3 bases of the junction left unmatched.

The chain carries TRBV9 and TRBJ2-3; tentatively, D is TRBD2 (5 bases). CDR1 is SGDLS and CDR2 is YYNGEE in the germline V gene. Trimming removed 4 bases at V and 2 bases at J, with 14 bases between. The CDR3 is 15 amino acids. For the CDR3, the DNA is TGTGCCAGCAGCTCAAGGACTGGAGACACAGATACGCAGTATTTT. Its translation is CASSSRTGDTDTQYF.

The chain is built from TRBV4-1 and TRBJ2-7; TRBD1 matches 8 bases. This CDR3 is built from 16 residues. V shed 1 base, J shed 3 bases, and the junction held 8 bases outside the gene matches. Germline V gives CDR1 MGHRA, CDR2 YSYEKL. The CDR3 nucleotides are TGCGCCAGCAGCCAAGCTCCAGGACAGGGCATCTACGAGCAGTACTTC. Its protein product is CASSQAPGQGIYEQYF.

The chain joins TRBV25-1 to TRBJ2-1, with 8 bases identical to TRBD2. This CDR3 is 14 amino acids long. Germline V gives CDR1 MGHDK, CDR2 SYGVNS. V dropped 3 bases and J dropped 7; count of bases not matched to a gene: 5. The DNA for the CDR3 is TGTGCCAGCAGTGACGGGGGGGGTTGGAATGAGCAGTTCTTC. This translates into CASSDGGGWNEQFF.

V gene TRBV5-6 combines with J gene TRBJ2-5, with a weak D call TRBD2 (7 bases). The V end lost 3 bases, the J end lost 5 bases, and 14 bases lay between the germline ends. Germline-derived CDR1 and CDR2 are SGHDT and YYEEEE. The CDR3 is 14 residues long. The CDR3 is CASSSTRGGETQYF. The CDR3 DNA is TGTGCCAGCAGCTCTACCAGGGGAGGGGAGACCCAGTACTTC.

This chain joins TRBV7-3 and TRBJ1-2; 9 nucleotides match TRBD1. The CDR3 is 13 amino acids. Germline V CDR1 and CDR2: SGHTA, FQGTGA. With V trimmed by 4 bases and J by 5 bases, 2 bases remained unmatched. In DNA form, the CDR3 reads TGTGCCAGCAGCTCCGGACAGGGGTATGGCTACACCTTC. The encoded protein is CASSSGQGYGYTF.

The chain is built from TRBV11-2 and TRBJ2-7; tentative D call: TRBD2 (6 bases). CDR3 length: 15 residues. Germline V gives CDR1 SGHAT, CDR2 FQNNGV. Trimming cost V 5 bases and J 0 bases, with 14 bases left between them. CDR3 residues: CASSPLALSSYEQYF. CDR3 nucleotides: TGTGCCAGCAGCCCACTAGCCCTGAGCTCCTACGAGCAGTACTTC.

The chain employs TRBV10-3 and TRBJ2-6; a weak D match, TRBD1 (6 bases). V was pared by 11 bases and J by 0 bases, with 17 bases between. There are 16 residues in the CDR3. Germline V gene lookup returns CDR1 ENHRY and CDR2 SYGVKD. The CDR3 region is CAVGAQTGSGANVLTF. The CDR3 DNA is TGTGCCGTTGGGGCCCAGACAGGCTCTGGGGCCAACGTCCTGACTTTC.

This chain joins TRBV6-4 and TRBJ1-5; 8 bases are a match to TRBD1. Germline V gene data show CDR1 as MRHNA and CDR2 as SNTAGT. This CDR3 is built from 15 residues. After removal of 6 bases from V and 7 bases from J, the junction contained 11 bases not matched to a gene. The CDR3 reads CASRLGQGVEQPQHF. CDR3 nucleotide sequence: TGTGCCAGCAGACTAGGACAGGGAGTGGAGCAGCCCCAGCATTTT.

The chain carries TRBV4-2 and TRBJ2-3; D might be TRBD2 (6 bases). V was cut by 1 base and J by 0 bases, with 8 bases left in between. The CDR3 is 15 amino acids. Per germline, CDR1 LGHNA and CDR2 YNFKEQ. The CDR3 loop is CASSQAGTSTDTQYF. The CDR3 nucleotides are TGTGCCAGCAGCCAAGCGGGGACTAGCACAGATACGCAGTATTTT.

The chain joins TRBV18 to TRBJ2-1; D perhaps matches TRBD1 (6 bases). With 6 bases removed from V and 6 bases from J, the gap between germline ends came to 21 bases. In germline, CDR1 is KGHSH, CDR2 LQKENI. CDR3 size: 16 residues. This chain's CDR3 is CASSDLYRDLFNEQFF. For the CDR3, the DNA is TGTGCCAGCTCGGACCTGTACAGGGATCTCTTCAATGAGCAGTTCTTC.

The rearrangement joins TRBV2 to TRBJ2-7; 7 bases map to TRBD1. Trimming removed 4 bases from V and 5 bases from J; junction bases left unmatched: 11. Germline CDR1 reads SNHLY; CDR2 reads FYNNEI. This CDR3 region has 15 residues. The DNA of the CDR3 is TGTGCCAGCAGTGCCCCGTCTAACAGGGGAAACGAGCAGTACTTC. Its protein is CASSAPSNRGNEQYF.

The chain uses TRBV7-6 and TRBJ2-7; TRBD1 matches 7 bases. Germline V lookup: CDR1 SGHVS, CDR2 FNYEAQ. The V and J ends lost 5 bases and 6 bases, in that order; junction bases with no gene match: 10. The CDR3 spans 14 residues. Here the CDR3 reads CASSTDRQGSEQYF. The DNA of the CDR3 is TGTGCCAGCAGCACGGACAGGCAGGGTTCCGAGCAGTACTTC.

The rearrangement joins TRBV9 to TRBJ2-1; perhaps TRBD1 as D (5 bases). The CDR3 runs 13 residues. V was pared by 3 bases and J by 8 bases, with 12 bases between. CDR1 is SGDLS, CDR2 YYNGEE, per germline. The CDR3 loop is CASSARQLDEQFF. The CDR3 DNA reads TGTGCCAGCAGCGCTAGACAGCTCGATGAGCAGTTCTTC.